This record covers a single TCR beta chain. What it binds is not known. CDR1 and CDR2 from the germline V gene are SQVTM and ANQGSEA. V was pared by 3 bases and J by 0 bases, with 17 bases between. This CDR3 is built from 16 residues. This record comes from a study of blood T cells in healthy people across ages. A J-beta primer mix and a sample-barcoded 5' primer were used in a second PCR of roughly 7 to 12 cycles. TCRdb passed the 5' RACE reads through MiXCR, listing each CDR3 protein once. Of about 1.4 million distinct CDR3 sequences in the sample, 59% were seen once. Per sample, at least 5 micrograms of total RNA were extracted. General study findings and limits: Underestimates were what the diversity estimates from one million T cells were considered to be.

This receptor was identified in a man aged 18 to 30 in good health. The chain employs TRBV29-1 and TRBJ2-5; D remains ambiguous. The sample consisted of blood. The CDR3 nucleotides are TGCAGCGTTGATTCCGTTGAGAAACGCTACCAAGAGACCCAGTACTTC. It yields the protein CSVDSVEKRYQETQYF.